This entry lists 12 T cell receptor beta chains sequenced from one sample in a study of blood T cells in healthy people across ages. It was with a sample-barcoded 5' primer and a J-beta primer mix that a second PCR of about 6 to 11 cycles was run. A single record per CDR3 protein comes from TCRdb applying MiXCR to the 5' RACE reads. The data contain approximately 600,000 distinct CDR3 sequences, 58% of them singletons. The sample comprised blood. These receptors all come from a man aged 60 to 69 in good health.

The V call is TRBV6-2 or TRBV6-3, the J call TRBJ2-3, with a tentative D call TRBD2 (6 bases). Per the germline V gene, CDR1 is MNHEY and CDR2 is SVGEGT. The ends were cut back, 2 bases at V and 2 bases at J, with 20 bases in the middle. The CDR3 is 18 residues long. The CDR3 DNA reads as TGTGCCAGCAGTTACCCACAAGGCCGTCGGGGGTTCACAGATACGCAGTATTTT. Translating it yields CASSYPQGRRGFTDTQYF.

This clonotype was detected a few times. The chain recombines TRBV2 with TRBJ2-3, with D tentatively TRBD1 (5 bases). Trimming stripped 9 bases from V and 5 bases from J, with 12 bases between. Germline CDR1 and CDR2: SNHLY and FYNNEI. This CDR3 has 12 amino acids. The CDR3 loop is CASRTMGDTQYF. The DNA for the CDR3 is TGTGCCAGTCGGACAATGGGAGATACGCAGTATTTT.

The J gene is TRBJ2-4, the V gene TRBV25-1; D perhaps matches TRBD2 (6 bases). The better agreement between TRBJ2-5 and the DNA end casts doubt on the J call. Germline CDR1 is MGHDK and CDR2 is SYGVNS. The CDR3 is 14 amino acids. The CDR3 is CASSETGRQETQYF. CDR3 bases: TGTGCCAGCAGTGAGACCGGGAGACAAGAGACCCAGTACTTC.

This clonotype was found a few times. CDR3 coding DNA: TGCGCCAGCAGCCCTTCAGAGGGGGTCAACGGCGAGACCCAGTACTTC. Its protein is CASSPSEGVNGETQYF. The chain links TRBV4-1 to TRBJ2-5; possible D gene TRBD1, 6 bases. This CDR3 spans 16 amino acids. Germline values: CDR1 MGHRA, CDR2 YSYEKL. The V and J ends lost 4 bases and 5 bases respectively, with 20 bases between them.

The chain is built from TRBV12-5 and TRBJ2-7; D is uncertain. V was shortened by 0 bases and J by 5 bases, with 11 bases between the two germline ends. Germline CDR1 LGHNT, CDR2 FRNRAP. The CDR3 is 14 residues long. CDR3 nucleotide sequence: TGTGCTAGTGGTTTGGTTCCCGATGTCCACGAGCAGTACTTC. Its translation is CASGLVPDVHEQYF.

Here the CDR3 reads CASSYGGGSYEQYF. DNA of the CDR3: TGTGCCAGCAGTTACGGCGGGGGCTCCTACGAGCAGTACTTC. The chain combines TRBV6-6 with TRBJ2-7, with 7 nucleotides matching TRBD2. In germline, CDR1 is MNHNY, CDR2 SVGAGI (reference sequence). V gave up 2 bases and J gave up 0 bases; unmatched junction bases: 1. The CDR3 has 14 residues.

The V call is TRBV2, the J call TRBJ2-6; possibly TRBD1 for D (5 bases). The germline V and J ends were trimmed by 5 bases and 8 bases, with 10 bases remaining between them. Germline assignment: CDR1 SNHLY and CDR2 FYNNEI. CDR3 length: 13 residues. The CDR3 sequence: CASSSGSPNVLTF. CDR3 nucleotides: TGTGCCAGCAGTTCAGGGTCCCCCAACGTCCTGACTTTC. Full variable domain (rest looked up from reference TRBV2 and TRBJ2-6): EPEVTQTPSHQVTQMGQEVILRCVPISNHLYFYWYRQILGQKVEFLVSFYNNEISEKSEIFDDQFSVERPDGSNFTLKIRSTKLEDSAMYFCASSSGSPNVLTFGAGSRLTVL.

The J gene is TRBJ2-3, the V gene TRBV18; maybe TRBD1 (6 bases). Per germline, CDR1 KGHSH and CDR2 LQKENI. V was cut by 6 bases and J by 2 bases, with 12 bases left in between. The CDR3 is 14 residues long. The CDR3 loop reads CASSGARNTDTQYF. The CDR3 coding sequence is TGTGCCAGCTCGGGGGCAAGAAACACAGATACGCAGTATTTT.

CDR3 in DNA: TGCAGCGTTGAACCGGGACAGAAGTTCTTC. Translated: CSVEPGQKFF. This sequence joins TRBV29-1 and TRBJ2-1; 7 nucleotides agree with TRBD1. Germline V gene lookup returns CDR1 SQVTM and CDR2 ANQGSEA. This CDR3 is 10 amino acids long. Trimming took 2 bases from V and 14 from J; bases not matched to a gene: 3.

The chain combines TRBV20-1 with TRBJ1-5; 11 nucleotides align to TRBD1. The V and J ends lost 5 bases and 9 bases, in that order; junction bases with no gene match: 6. The CDR3 totals 13 residues. From germline, CDR1 is DFQATT and CDR2 SNEGSKA (reference sequence). The CDR3, as DNA: TGCAGTGCTGGGACAGGGGGATCTACGCCCCAGCATTTT. It specifies CSAGTGGSTPQHF.

This clonotype was picked up a small number of times. This chain joins TRBV7-2 and TRBJ2-7, with 7 bases lining up with TRBD1. This CDR3 spans 15 amino acids. Germline CDR1 is SGHTA and CDR2 is FQGNSA. The J segment lost 2 bases and the V segment lost 4 bases, leaving 8 bases of the junction unmatched. The chain's CDR3 is CASSSSTGTAYEQYF. The CDR3 region has the DNA TGTGCCAGCAGCTCCTCGACAGGGACGGCCTACGAGCAGTACTTC. Using reference TRBV7-2 and TRBJ2-7 for the parts outside the CDR3, the full variable domain is GAGVSQSPSNKVTEKGKDVELRCDPISGHTALYWYRQSLGQGLEFLIYFQGNSAPDKSGLPSDRFSAERTGGSVSTLTIQRTQQEDSAVYLCASSSSTGTAYEQYFGPGTRLTVT.

This clonotype occurred once. The CDR3: CASSEGTIYTEAFF. CDR3 DNA sequence: TGTGCCAGCAGTGAAGGGACAATTTACACTGAAGCTTTCTTT. The V gene is TRBV2, the J gene TRBJ1-1, with D perhaps matching TRBD1 (5 bases). V dropped 1 base and J dropped 3 bases, with 9 bases sitting between them. CDR1 SNHLY and CDR2 FYNNEI come from the germline V gene. CDR3 length: 14 residues.